The rows below give T cell receptor beta chains drawn from one sample of a study of T cell responses to AZD1222 COVID-19 vaccine. TCRdb's copy holds only in-frame clones and misses some; the assay was immunoSEQ multiplex PCR. The table has approximately 27,000 clones, approximately 88% seen once. Sequences were derived from peripheral blood, sampled on day 0 of AZD1222 vaccination. The receptors here all came from an adult in good health. Each CDR3 is given with its conserved first and last residue. A D gene is named only where the DNA matches it firmly.

>TRBV6-5|13|.
CASRRDNTYEQYF
>TRBV28|15|TRBD1
CASSPRTGWSEKLFF
>TRBV18|15|.
CASSPPLSRTTEAFF
>TRBV24-1|16|.
CATSDLTGVMNTEAFF
>TRBV28|13|.
CASSGGLPGELFF
>TRBV12-3/TRBV12-4|13|.
CASRETGDEKLFF
>TRBV27|13|.
CASSLTLNQPQHF
>TRBV18|16|TRBD1
CASSPSTGVLNTEAFF
>TRBV9|17|.
CASSVGDGWLFNQPQHF
>TRBV9|17|.
CASSVGTVRYSSEKLFF